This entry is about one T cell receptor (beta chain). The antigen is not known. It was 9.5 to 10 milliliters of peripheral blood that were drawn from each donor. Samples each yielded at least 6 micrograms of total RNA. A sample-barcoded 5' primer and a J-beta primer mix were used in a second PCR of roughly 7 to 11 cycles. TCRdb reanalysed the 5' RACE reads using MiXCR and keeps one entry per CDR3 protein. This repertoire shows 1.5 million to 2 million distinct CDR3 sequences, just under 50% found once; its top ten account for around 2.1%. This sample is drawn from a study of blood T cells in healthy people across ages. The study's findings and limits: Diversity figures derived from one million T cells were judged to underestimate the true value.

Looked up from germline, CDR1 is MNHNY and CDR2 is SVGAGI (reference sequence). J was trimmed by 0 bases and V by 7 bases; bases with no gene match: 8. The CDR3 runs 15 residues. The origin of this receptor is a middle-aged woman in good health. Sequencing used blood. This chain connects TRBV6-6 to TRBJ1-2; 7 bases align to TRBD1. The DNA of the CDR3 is TGTGCCAGCATCCCTTGGCAGGGGGCTAACTATGGCTACACCTTC. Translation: CASIPWQGANYGYTF.